This TCR beta chain was observed in a study of blood T cell repertoires in COVID-19. At the level of the study: Samples representing acute and convalescent COVID-19 were sourced from the United States, Italy and Spain. In each case, the material was cDNA or gDNA derived from T cells, B-cell-depleted T cells, or PBMCs.

This clone was seen a few times. V was pared by 2 bases and J by 4 bases, with 8 bases of the junction left unmatched. This CDR3 spans 16 amino acids. Germline V gene data show CDR1 as SGHTA and CDR2 as FQGNSA. Original methodology: Estimation of nucleated cell counts relied on the amplification of reference gene primers. Measured with immunoSEQ multiplex PCR; TCRdb has only the in-frame clones, and not every one. The V and J calls and clone size are taken from that table; D and trimming were inferred from the DNA. The sample yields some 240,000 clones, 87% seen once. The sample taken for sequencing was peripheral blood. The receptor comes from a man aged 55 to 70 who had recovered from COVID-19. The chain recombines TRBV7-2 with TRBJ1-2, with 9 bases lining up with TRBD1. The CDR3 coding sequence is TGTGCCAGCAGCTTAACAGGGGGCGGTATCTCCTATGGCTACACCTTC. Translation gives CASSLTGGGISYGYTF.